What follows is one T cell receptor (beta chain) and its context. Its antigen is currently unknown. A read error is possible here, since a much larger clone lies one base away. Noted time point: newly diagnosed GD, antithyroid drugs for less than 3 months. The TCR library used RNA extracted from PBMCs. This entry belongs to a study of regulatory T cells in long-lasting Graves disease. Whole-study context: Patients newly diagnosed with Graves' had been on antithyroid drugs for under 3 months. Findings and caveats of the study: Only peripheral blood was studied, not thyroid tissue. With persistent disease, TRBV28, TRBJ1-2 and TRBJ2-5 were the favored segments.

The CDR3 consists of 12 residues. CDR1 and CDR2 (germline): KGHDR, SFDVKD. According to the study, TCR beta libraries were built with iRepertoire HTBI primers and CDR3-region Arm-PCR. MiXCR was run by TCRdb on the multiplex PCR reads, yielding one entry per CDR3 protein. The data contain around 330,000 distinct CDR3 sequences, about 18% of them singletons. The receptor was isolated from a female donor with Graves disease. This sequence joins TRBV24-1 and TRBJ2-1; D possibly corresponds to TRBD2 (6 bases). The starting material was peripheral blood mononuclear cells (PBMCs), obtained at new diagnosis, from a patient treated with antithyroid drugs. The CDR3 sequence: CAASDLGREQFF. DNA for the CDR3: TGTGCCGCCAGTGATTTGGGGAGGGAGCAGTTCTTC.